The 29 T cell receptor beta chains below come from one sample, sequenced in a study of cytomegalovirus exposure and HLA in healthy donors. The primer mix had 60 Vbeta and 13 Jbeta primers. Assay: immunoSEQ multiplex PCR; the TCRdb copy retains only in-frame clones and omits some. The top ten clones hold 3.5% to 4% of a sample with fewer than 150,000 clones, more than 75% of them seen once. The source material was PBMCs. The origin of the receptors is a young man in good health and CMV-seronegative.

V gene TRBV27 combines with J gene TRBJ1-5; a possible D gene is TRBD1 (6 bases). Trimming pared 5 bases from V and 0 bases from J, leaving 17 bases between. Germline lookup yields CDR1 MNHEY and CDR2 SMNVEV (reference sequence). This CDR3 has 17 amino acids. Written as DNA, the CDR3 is TGTGCCAGCAGTACTACAGGGTCGTCCTATAGCAATCAGCCCCAGCATTTT. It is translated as CASSTTGSSYSNQPQHF.

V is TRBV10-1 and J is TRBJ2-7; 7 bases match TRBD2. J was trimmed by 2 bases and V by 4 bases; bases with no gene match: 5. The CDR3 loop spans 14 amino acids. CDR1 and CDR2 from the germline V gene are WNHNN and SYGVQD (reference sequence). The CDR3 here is CASSASGAPYEQYF. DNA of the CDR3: TGCGCCAGCAGTGCTAGCGGAGCCCCCTACGAGCAGTACTTC.

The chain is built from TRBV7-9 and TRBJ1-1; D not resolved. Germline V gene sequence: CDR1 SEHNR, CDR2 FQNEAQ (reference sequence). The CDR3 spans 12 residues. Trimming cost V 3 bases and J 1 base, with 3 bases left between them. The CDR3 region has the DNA TGTGCCAGCAGCTTCCAGAACACTGAAGCTTTCTTT. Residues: CASSFQNTEAFF. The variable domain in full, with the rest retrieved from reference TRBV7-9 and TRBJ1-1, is DTGVSQNPRHKITKRGQNVTFRCDPISEHNRLYWYRQTLGQGPEFLTYFQNEAQLEKSRLLSDRFSAERPKGSFSTLEIQRTEQGDSAMYLCASSFQNTEAFFGQGTRLTVV.

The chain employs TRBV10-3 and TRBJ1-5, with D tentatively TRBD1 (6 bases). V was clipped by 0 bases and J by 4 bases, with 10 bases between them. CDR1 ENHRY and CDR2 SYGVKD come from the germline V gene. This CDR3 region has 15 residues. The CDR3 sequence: CAISESGASNQPQHF. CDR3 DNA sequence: TGTGCCATCAGTGAGTCGGGGGCCTCAAATCAGCCCCAGCATTTT.

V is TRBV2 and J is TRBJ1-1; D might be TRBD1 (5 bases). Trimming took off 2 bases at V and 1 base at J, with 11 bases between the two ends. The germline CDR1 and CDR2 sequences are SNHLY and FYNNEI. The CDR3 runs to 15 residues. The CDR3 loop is CASSESGGGNTEAFF. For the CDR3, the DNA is TGTGCCAGCAGTGAATCTGGGGGGGGGAACACTGAAGCTTTCTTT.

The CDR3 is CASSFRISPGEQYF. In DNA, the CDR3 is TGTGCCAGCAGCTTCAGAATTAGTCCAGGGGAGCAGTACTTC. This chain joins TRBV7-2 and TRBJ2-7, with D perhaps matching TRBD1 (5 bases). Germline lookup yields CDR1 SGHTA and CDR2 FQGNSA. The CDR3 consists of 14 residues. The V gene lost 3 bases and the J gene lost 7 bases, with 16 bases spanning the gap.

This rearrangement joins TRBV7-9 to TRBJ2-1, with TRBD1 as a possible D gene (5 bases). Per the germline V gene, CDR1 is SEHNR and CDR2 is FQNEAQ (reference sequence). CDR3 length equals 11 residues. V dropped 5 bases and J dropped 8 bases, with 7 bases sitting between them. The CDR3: CASSMGHEQFF. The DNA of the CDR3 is TGTGCCAGCAGCATGGGGCATGAGCAGTTCTTC.

The CDR3 loop reads CASSPGGLNYGYTF. The CDR3 DNA is TGTGCCAGCAGCCCCGGGGGGTTGAACTATGGCTACACCTTC. V gene TRBV6-6 combines with J gene TRBJ1-2, with D possibly matching TRBD1 (5 bases). The CDR3 is 14 residues long. V was shortened by 6 bases and J by 2 bases, with 13 bases between the two germline ends. Germline loops: CDR1 MNHNY, CDR2 SVGAGI (reference sequence).

The CDR3 protein is CSARDRTGYTF. DNA of the CDR3: TGCAGTGCTAGAGATAGGACAGGGTACACCTTC. The gene calls are TRBV20-1 and TRBJ1-2; 8 nucleotides match TRBD1. Trimming cost V 0 bases and J 11 bases; bases outside gene matches: 2. The CDR3 extends over 11 amino acids. Germline CDR1 DFQATT, CDR2 SNEGSKA (reference sequence).

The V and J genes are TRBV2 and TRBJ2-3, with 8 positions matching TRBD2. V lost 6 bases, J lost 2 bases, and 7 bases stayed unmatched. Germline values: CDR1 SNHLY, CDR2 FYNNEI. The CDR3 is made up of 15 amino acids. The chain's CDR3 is CASRTTSGYTDTQYF. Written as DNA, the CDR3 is TGTGCCAGCAGGACTACTAGCGGTTACACAGATACGCAGTATTTT.

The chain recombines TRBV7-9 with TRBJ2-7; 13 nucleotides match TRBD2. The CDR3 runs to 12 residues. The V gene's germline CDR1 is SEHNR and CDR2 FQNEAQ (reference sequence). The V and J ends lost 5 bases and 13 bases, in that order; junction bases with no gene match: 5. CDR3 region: CASSPTSGRPYF. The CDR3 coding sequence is TGTGCCAGCAGCCCGACTAGCGGGAGGCCTTACTTC.

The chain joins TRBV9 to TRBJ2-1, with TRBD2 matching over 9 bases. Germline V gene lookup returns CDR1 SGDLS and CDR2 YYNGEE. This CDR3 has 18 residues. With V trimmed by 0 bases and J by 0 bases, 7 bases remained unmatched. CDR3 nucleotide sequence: TGTGCCAGCAGCGTAGTAGGAGCGGGAGGCCCCTCCTACAATGAGCAGTTCTTC. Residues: CASSVVGAGGPSYNEQFF. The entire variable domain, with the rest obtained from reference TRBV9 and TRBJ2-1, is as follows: DSGVTQTPKHLITATGQRVTLRCSPRSGDLSVYWYQQSLDQGLQFLIQYYNGEERAKGNILERFSAQQFPDLHSELNLSSLELGDSALYFCASSVVGAGGPSYNEQFFGPGTRLTVL.

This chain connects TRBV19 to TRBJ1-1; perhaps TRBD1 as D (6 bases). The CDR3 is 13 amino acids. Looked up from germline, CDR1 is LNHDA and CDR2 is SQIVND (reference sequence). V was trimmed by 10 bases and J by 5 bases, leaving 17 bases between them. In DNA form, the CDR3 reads TGTGCCACAAGCGCAGGGGCGGTGACTGAAGCTTTCTTT. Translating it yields CATSAGAVTEAFF.

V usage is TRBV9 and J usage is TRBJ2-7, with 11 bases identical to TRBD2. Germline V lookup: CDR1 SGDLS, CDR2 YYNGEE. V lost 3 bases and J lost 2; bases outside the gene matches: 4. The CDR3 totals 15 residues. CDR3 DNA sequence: TGTGCCAGCAGCGCCTCGACTAGCGGGGCCTACGAGCAGTACTTC. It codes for CASSASTSGAYEQYF.

The CDR3 DNA reads as TGTGCCAGTAGCCCCAGGAGGGGGCATCAGCCCCAGCATTTT. Translating it yields CASSPRRGHQPQHF. The rearrangement links TRBV19 to TRBJ1-5; the match to TRBD1 covers 7 bases. This CDR3 contains 14 residues. V was clipped by 6 bases and J by 5 bases; unmatched bases: 7. Germline CDR1 is LNHDA and CDR2 is SQIVND (reference sequence).

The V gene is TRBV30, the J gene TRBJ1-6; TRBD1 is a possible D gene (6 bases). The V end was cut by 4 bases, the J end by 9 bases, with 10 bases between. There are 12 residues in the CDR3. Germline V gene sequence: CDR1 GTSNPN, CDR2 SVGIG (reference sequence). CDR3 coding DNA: TGTGCCTGGAACAGGGCAGCTTCACCCCTCCACTTT. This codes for CAWNRAASPLHF.

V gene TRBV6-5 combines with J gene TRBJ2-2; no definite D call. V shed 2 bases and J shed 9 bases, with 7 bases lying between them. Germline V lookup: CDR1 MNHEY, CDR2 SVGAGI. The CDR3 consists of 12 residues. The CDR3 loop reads CASSYGGRELFF. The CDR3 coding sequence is TGTGCCAGCAGTTACGGTGGGCGGGAGCTGTTTTTT.

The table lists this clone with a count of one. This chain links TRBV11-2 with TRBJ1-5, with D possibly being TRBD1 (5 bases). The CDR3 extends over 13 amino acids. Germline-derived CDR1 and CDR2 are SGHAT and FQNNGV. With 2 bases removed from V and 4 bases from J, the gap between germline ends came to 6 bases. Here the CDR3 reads CASSLQGNQPQHF. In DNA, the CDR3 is TGTGCCAGCAGCTTACAGGGTAATCAGCCCCAGCATTTT.

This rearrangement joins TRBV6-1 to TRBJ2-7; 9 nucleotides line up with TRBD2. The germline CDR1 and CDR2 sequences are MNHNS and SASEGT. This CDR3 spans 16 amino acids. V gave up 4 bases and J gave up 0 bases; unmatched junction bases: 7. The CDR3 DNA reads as TGTGCCAGCAGTGGTTTAGCGGGAGTGAGCTCCTACGAGCAGTACTTC. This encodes CASSGLAGVSSYEQYF.

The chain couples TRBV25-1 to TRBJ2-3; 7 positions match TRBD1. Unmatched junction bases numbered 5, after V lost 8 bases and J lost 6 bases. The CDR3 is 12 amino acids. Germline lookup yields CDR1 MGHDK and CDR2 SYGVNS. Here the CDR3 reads CASATGVDTQYF. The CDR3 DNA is TGTGCCAGCGCAACAGGGGTCGATACGCAGTATTTT.

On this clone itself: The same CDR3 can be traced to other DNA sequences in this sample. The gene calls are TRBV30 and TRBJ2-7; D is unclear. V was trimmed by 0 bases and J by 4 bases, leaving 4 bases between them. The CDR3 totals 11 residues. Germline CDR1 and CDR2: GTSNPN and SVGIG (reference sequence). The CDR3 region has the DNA TGTGCCTGGAGTGTACGGTACGAGCAGTACTTC. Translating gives CAWSVRYEQYF.

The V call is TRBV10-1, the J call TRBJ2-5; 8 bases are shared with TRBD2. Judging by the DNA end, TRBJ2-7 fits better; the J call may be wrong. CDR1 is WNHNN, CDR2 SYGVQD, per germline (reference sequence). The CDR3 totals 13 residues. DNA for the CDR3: TGCGCCAGCAGTGAGCGGGAGGGCTACGAGCAGTACTTC. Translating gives CASSEREGYEQYF.

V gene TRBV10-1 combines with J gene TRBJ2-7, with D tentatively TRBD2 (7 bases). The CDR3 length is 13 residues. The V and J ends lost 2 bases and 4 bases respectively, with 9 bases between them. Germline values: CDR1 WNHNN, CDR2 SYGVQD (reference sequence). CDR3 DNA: TGCGCCAGCAGTGAGGCGGGGGCTTACGAGCAGTACTTC. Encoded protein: CASSEAGAYEQYF.

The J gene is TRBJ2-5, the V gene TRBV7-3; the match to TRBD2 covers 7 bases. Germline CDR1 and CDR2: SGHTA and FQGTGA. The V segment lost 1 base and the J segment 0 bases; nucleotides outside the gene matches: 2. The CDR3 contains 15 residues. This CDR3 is CASSLMGTNQETQYF. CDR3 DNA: TGTGCCAGCAGCTTAATGGGGACTAACCAAGAGACCCAGTACTTC.

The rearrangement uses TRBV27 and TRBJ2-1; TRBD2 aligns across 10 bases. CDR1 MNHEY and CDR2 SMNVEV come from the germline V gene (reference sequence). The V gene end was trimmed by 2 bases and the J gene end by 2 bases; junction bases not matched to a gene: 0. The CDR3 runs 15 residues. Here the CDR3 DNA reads TGTGCCAGCAGTTTAACTAGCGGGACCTACAATGAGCAGTTCTTC. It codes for CASSLTSGTYNEQFF.

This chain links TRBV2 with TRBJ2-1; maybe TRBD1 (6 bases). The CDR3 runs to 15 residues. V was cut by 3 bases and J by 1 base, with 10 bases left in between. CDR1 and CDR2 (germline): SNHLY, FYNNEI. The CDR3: CASSEEGQSYNEQFF. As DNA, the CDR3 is TGTGCCAGCAGTGAGGAAGGACAGTCCTACAATGAGCAGTTCTTC.

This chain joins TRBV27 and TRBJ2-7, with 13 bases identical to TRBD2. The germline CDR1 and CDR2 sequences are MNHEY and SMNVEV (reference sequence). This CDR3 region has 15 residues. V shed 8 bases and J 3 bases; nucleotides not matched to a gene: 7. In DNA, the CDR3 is TGTGCCAGCGGGACTAGCGGGGCTCTTTTCTACGAGCAGTACTTC. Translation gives CASGTSGALFYEQYF.

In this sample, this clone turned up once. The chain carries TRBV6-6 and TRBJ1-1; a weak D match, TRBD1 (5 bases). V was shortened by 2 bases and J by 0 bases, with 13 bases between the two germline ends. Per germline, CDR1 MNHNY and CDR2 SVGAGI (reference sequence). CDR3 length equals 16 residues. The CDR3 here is CASSYDNRQMNTEAFF. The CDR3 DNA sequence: TGTGCCAGCAGTTACGACAATAGACAGATGAACACTGAAGCTTTCTTT.

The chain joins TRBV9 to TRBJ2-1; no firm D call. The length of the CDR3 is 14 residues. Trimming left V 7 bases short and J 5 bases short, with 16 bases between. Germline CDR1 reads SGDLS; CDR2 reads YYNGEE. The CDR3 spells CASAFVLGDNEQFF. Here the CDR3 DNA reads TGTGCCAGCGCTTTCGTCCTAGGTGACAATGAGCAGTTCTTC. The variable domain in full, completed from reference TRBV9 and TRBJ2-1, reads DSGVTQTPKHLITATGQRVTLRCSPRSGDLSVYWYQQSLDQGLQFLIQYYNGEERAKGNILERFSAQQFPDLHSELNLSSLELGDSALYFCASAFVLGDNEQFFGPGTRLTVL.